Following are 2 T cell receptor beta chains from one sample sequenced in a study of blood T cell repertoires in COVID-19. Generated by immunoSEQ multiplex PCR, the TCRdb table keeps only in-frame clones and is missing some. The data hold about 150,000 clones, with around nine tenths observed a single time. Sequencing used peripheral blood. The source is a woman aged 70-85 years with acute or convalescent COVID-19.

This clone was seen just once. The CDR3: CATSLRRSIGNQPQHF. CDR3 in DNA: TGTGCCACCAGCTTACGACGGAGTATTGGCAATCAGCCCCAGCATTTT. The V call is TRBV15, the J call TRBJ1-5; the D is unclear. Germline V CDR1 and CDR2: LNHNV, YYDKDF (reference sequence). Trimming cost V 5 bases and J 2 bases, with 16 bases left between them. The CDR3 is made up of 16 amino acids.

The rearrangement joins TRBV28 to TRBJ1-1, with D perhaps matching TRBD1 (5 bases). Trimming pared 5 bases from V and 3 bases from J, leaving 16 bases between. The CDR3 is 15 amino acids. Germline V lookup: CDR1 MDHEN, CDR2 SYDVKM. The CDR3 reads CASSPIAGEYTEAFF. For the CDR3, the DNA is TGTGCCAGCAGTCCCATAGCGGGGGAATACACTGAAGCTTTCTTT. The full variable domain, in which reference TRBV28 and TRBJ1-1 provide the parts outside the CDR3, is DVKVTQSSRYLVKRTGEKVFLECVQDMDHENMFWYRQDPGLGLRLIYFSYDVKMKEKGDIPEGYSVSREKKERFSLILESASTNQTSMYLCASSPIAGEYTEAFFGQGTRLTVV.